This T cell receptor beta chain was identified during a study of technical replicates of blood from a few donors. V was pared by 3 bases and J by 2 bases, with 11 bases between. The CDR3 length is 14 residues. CDR1 and CDR2 (germline): SGHTA, FQGNSA. Some clones are missing from TCRdb's copy, which holds only in-frame ones; the method was immunoSEQ multiplex PCR. The sample yields approximately 79,000 clones, 92% seen once. The clonotype originates from a human donor in good health. The sequencing input was T cells isolated from PBMCs. The chain links TRBV7-2 to TRBJ2-7; a possible D gene is TRBD1 (6 bases). The CDR3 DNA follows: TGTGCCAGCAGCTTTGGACAGCCGGCCTACGAGCAGTACTTC. It specifies CASSFGQPAYEQYF. The whole variable domain, filled in from reference TRBV7-2 and TRBJ2-7, reads GAGVSQSPSNKVTEKGKDVELRCDPISGHTALYWYRQSLGQGLEFLIYFQGNSAPDKSGLPSDRFSAERTGGSVSTLTIQRTQQEDSAVYLCASSFGQPAYEQYFGPGTRLTVT.